The entry below gives a single TCR beta chain sequence along with its context. The antigen is not known. Germline V CDR1 and CDR2: SGHNT, YENEEA. The CDR3 extends over 15 amino acids. V shed 5 bases and J shed 0 bases, with 13 bases lying between them. These data belong to a study of T cells in localized non-small cell lung cancer. Study-level results: In adjacent lung, a median roughly 60 of the top 100 tumor clones were found.

Data came from immunoSEQ multiplex PCR; TCRdb stores just in-frame clones and leaves some out. The data show around 700 clones, with roughly 25% seen just once and 20% to 25% held by the top ten. The sequenced sample was normal lung tissue next to the tumor, obtained before any cancer treatment. J is TRBJ1-1 and V is TRBV11-3; tentative D call: TRBD1 (5 bases). This receptor was taken from a woman between 35 and 75 years old with stage II squamous cell lung carcinoma. CDR3 DNA: TGTGCCAGCAGCCAGGGCGGGGGAATGAACACTGAAGCTTTCTTT. It codes for CASSQGGGMNTEAFF.